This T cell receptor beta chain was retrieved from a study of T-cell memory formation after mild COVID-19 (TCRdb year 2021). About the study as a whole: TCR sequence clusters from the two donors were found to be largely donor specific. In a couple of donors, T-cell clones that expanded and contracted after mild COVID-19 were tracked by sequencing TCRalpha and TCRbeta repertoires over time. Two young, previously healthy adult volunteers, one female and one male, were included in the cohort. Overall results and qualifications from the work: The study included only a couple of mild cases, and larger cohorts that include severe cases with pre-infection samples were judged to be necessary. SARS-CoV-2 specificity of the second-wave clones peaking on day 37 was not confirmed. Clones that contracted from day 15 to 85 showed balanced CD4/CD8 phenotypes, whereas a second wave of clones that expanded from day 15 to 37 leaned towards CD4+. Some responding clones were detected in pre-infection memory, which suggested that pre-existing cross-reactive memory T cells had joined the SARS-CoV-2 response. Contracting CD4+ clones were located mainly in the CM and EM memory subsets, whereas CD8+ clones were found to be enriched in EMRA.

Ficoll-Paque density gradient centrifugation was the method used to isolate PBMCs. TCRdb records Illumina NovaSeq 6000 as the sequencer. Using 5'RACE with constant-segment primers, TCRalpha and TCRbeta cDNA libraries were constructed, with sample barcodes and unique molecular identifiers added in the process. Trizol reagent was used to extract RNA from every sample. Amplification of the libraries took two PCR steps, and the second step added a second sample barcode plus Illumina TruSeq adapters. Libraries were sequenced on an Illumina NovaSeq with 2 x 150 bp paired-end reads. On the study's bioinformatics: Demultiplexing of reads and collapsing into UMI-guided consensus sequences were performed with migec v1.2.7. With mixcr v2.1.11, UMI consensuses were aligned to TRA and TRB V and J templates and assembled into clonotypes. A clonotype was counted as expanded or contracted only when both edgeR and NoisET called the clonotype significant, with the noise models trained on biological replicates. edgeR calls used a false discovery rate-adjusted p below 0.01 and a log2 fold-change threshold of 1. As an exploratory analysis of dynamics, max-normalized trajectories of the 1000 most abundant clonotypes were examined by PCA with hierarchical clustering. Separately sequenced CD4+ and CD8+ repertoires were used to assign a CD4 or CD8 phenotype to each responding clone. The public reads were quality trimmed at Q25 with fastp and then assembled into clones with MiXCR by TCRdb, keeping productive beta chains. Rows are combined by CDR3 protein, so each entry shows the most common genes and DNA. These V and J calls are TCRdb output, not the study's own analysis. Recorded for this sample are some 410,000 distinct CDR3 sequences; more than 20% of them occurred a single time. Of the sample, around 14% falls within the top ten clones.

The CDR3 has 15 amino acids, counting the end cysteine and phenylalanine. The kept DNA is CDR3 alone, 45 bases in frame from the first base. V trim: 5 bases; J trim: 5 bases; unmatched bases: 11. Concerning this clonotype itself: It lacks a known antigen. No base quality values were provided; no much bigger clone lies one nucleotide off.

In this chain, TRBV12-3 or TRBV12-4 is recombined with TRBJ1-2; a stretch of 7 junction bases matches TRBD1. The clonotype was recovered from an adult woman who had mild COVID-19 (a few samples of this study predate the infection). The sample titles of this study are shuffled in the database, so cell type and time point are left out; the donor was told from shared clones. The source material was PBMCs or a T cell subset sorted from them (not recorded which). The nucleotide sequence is TGTGCCAGCAGTCCACAGGGGCAGGGAGGGTATGGCTACACCTTC. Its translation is CASSPQGQGGYGYTF.